Below, 16 T cell receptor beta chains from the same sample are listed, as sequenced in a study of T cell changes during pregnancy in multiple sclerosis. Data came from immunoSEQ multiplex PCR; TCRdb stores just in-frame clones and leaves some out. The sample holds about 99,000 clones, almost 95% seen once. This sample comprised peripheral blood, obtained after pregnancy. These receptors were obtained from a female donor with multiple sclerosis, enrolled in a pregnancy study.

The chain employs TRBV30 and TRBJ1-5; TRBD1 might be the D (6 bases). The CDR3 sequence is 13 residues long. V lost 2 bases to trimming and J lost 7 bases, with 12 bases between them. CDR1 is GTSNPN and CDR2 is SVGIG in the germline V gene (reference sequence). The CDR3 coding sequence is TGTGCCTGGAGTTCAGGGGCAGGACAGCCCCAGCATTTT. This encodes CAWSSGAGQPQHF.

The V and J genes are TRBV7-3 and TRBJ1-1; 9 nucleotides line up with TRBD1. CDR3 length: 15 residues. V gave up 5 bases and J gave up 2 bases; unmatched junction bases: 6. Germline V lookup: CDR1 SGHTA, CDR2 FQGTGA. The CDR3 DNA follows: TGTGCCAGCAGCAAACAGGGGGCCCCTAACACTGAAGCTTTCTTT. Translation: CASSKQGAPNTEAFF.

The chain recombines TRBV7-8 with TRBJ1-1; 7 bases agree with TRBD1. Trimming cost V 3 bases and J 1 base; bases outside gene matches: 2. Germline lookup yields CDR1 SGHVS and CDR2 FQNEAQ. CDR3 size: 14 residues. CDR3 sequence reads: CASSLWTGNTEAFF. CDR3 nucleotide sequence: TGTGCCAGCAGCTTGTGGACAGGGAACACTGAAGCTTTCTTT.

The chain combines TRBV25-1 with TRBJ2-5; 12 bases align to TRBD2. Germline V gene data show CDR1 as MGHDK and CDR2 as SYGVNS. The CDR3 consists of 16 residues. Germline trimming cut 3 bases from V and 5 bases from J; bases unmatched to any gene: 7. The CDR3: CASSDLAGGPSETQYF. The CDR3 DNA reads as TGTGCCAGCAGTGACCTAGCGGGAGGGCCGAGTGAGACCCAGTACTTC.

The chain links TRBV7-9 to TRBJ1-2; 9 bases agree with TRBD1. Trimming took 5 bases from V and 7 from J; bases not matched to a gene: 8. This CDR3 is 14 amino acids long. Germline CDR1 is SEHNR and CDR2 is FQNEAQ (reference sequence). CDR3 residues: CASSPYRGRRGYTF. CDR3 coding DNA: TGTGCCAGCAGCCCATACAGGGGGCGCCGTGGCTACACCTTC.

This clone was found a few times. This sequence joins TRBV2 and TRBJ1-1, with 7 bases matching TRBD1. CDR3 length: 12 residues. CDR1 is SNHLY and CDR2 is FYNNEI in the germline V gene. Trimming took 6 bases from V and 5 from J; bases not matched to a gene: 3. The CDR3 region has the DNA TGTGCCAGCAGACAGGGGAGGACTGAAGCTTTCTTT. Protein: CASRQGRTEAFF.

The chain has TRBV21-1 and TRBJ2-7; the listed D gene, TRBD1, was not tested against the DNA. TRBV21-1 is a documented pseudogene. The CDR3 has 17 residues. CDR3 amino acids: CASSERAGTVFAYEQYF. Written as DNA, the CDR3 is TGTGCCAGCAGCGAAAGAGCCGGGACAGTCTTCGCCTACGAGCAGTACTTC.

The V gene is TRBV6-1, the J gene TRBJ1-5; no reliable D call. The germline V gene encodes CDR1 MNHNS and CDR2 SASEGT. There are 14 residues in the CDR3. The V gene lost 6 bases and the J gene lost 0 bases, with 9 bases spanning the gap. This CDR3 is CASSGLFSNQPQHF. The CDR3 coding sequence is TGTGCCAGCAGCGGACTCTTTAGCAATCAGCCCCAGCATTTT.

This clone was seen a single time. The J gene is TRBJ2-5, the V gene TRBV7-6, with D maybe TRBD2 (6 bases). CDR1 and CDR2 from the germline V gene are SGHVS and FNYEAQ. CDR3 length: 15 amino acids. Trimming stripped 5 bases from V and 2 bases from J, with 15 bases between. The CDR3 DNA reads as TGTGCCAGCAGCGCCAACGGGGCGGGACAAGAGACCCAGTACTTC. This sequence encodes CASSANGAGQETQYF.

The chain combines TRBV7-2 with TRBJ1-1; possibly TRBD1 for D (5 bases). Trimming pared 3 bases from V and 4 bases from J, leaving 12 bases between. CDR3 length: 14 residues. CDR1 and CDR2 from the germline V gene are SGHTA and FQGNSA. The CDR3 is CASSFADQGTEAFF. CDR3 DNA: TGTGCCAGCAGCTTCGCCGACCAGGGCACTGAAGCTTTCTTT.

This clone showed up just once. J is TRBJ2-1 and V is TRBV7-3; D possibly corresponds to TRBD2 (6 bases). Looked up from germline, CDR1 is SGHTA and CDR2 is FQGTGA. V lost 5 bases and J lost 5, with 16 bases in between. The CDR3 covers 15 residues. The CDR3 region is CASSLRRTTDNEQFF. DNA for the CDR3: TGTGCCAGCAGCCTTCGAAGGACTACTGACAATGAGCAGTTCTTC.

V gene TRBV10-2 combines with J gene TRBJ1-5; D call uncertain. This CDR3 contains 15 residues. Germline CDR1 and CDR2: WSHSY and SAAADI. V was shortened by 3 bases and J by 6 bases, with 15 bases between the two germline ends. CDR3 coding DNA: TGCGCCAGCAGTGATCGGCCAGGTGCGGGTCAGCCCCAGCATTTT. Protein sequence: CASSDRPGAGQPQHF.

V is TRBV5-1 and J is TRBJ2-1; D possibly corresponds to TRBD2 (7 bases). The V gene lost 0 bases and the J gene lost 5 bases, with 12 bases spanning the gap. CDR3 length: 15 residues. Germline lookup yields CDR1 SGHRS and CDR2 YFSETQ. CDR3 region: CASSLGGGAHNEQFF. The CDR3 DNA sequence: TGCGCCAGCAGCTTGGGCGGGGGCGCGCACAATGAGCAGTTCTTC.

The chain carries TRBV10-2 and TRBJ1-1, with 7 bases fitting TRBD1. The CDR3 has 13 residues. Germline-derived CDR1 and CDR2 are WSHSY and SAAADI. The V segment lost 8 bases and the J segment 2 bases; nucleotides outside the gene matches: 5. This CDR3 is CASLGTANTEAFF. Written as DNA, the CDR3 is TGCGCCAGCCTAGGGACAGCCAACACTGAAGCTTTCTTT.

V usage is TRBV7-8 and J usage is TRBJ2-4; 11 bases agree with TRBD1. The germline CDR1 and CDR2 sequences are SGHVS and FQNEAQ. This CDR3 contains 14 residues. V dropped 4 bases and J dropped 8; count of bases not matched to a gene: 4. CDR3 amino acids: CASSSGQGVDIQYF. Here the CDR3 DNA reads TGTGCCAGCAGCTCGGGACAGGGGGTGGACATTCAGTACTTC.

The CDR3 DNA sequence: TGCGCCAGCAGCCCCAGACAGGGGAGCACAGATACGCAGTATTTT. It encodes CASSPRQGSTDTQYF. V usage is TRBV4-3 and J usage is TRBJ2-3; TRBD1 agrees at 8 bases. V dropped 4 bases and J dropped 0; count of bases not matched to a gene: 3. This CDR3 is 15 amino acids long. Germline CDR1 LGHNA, CDR2 YSLEER.